A selection of T cell receptor beta chains follows, all from one sample in a study of brain metastases from non-small cell lung cancer. The method was immunoSEQ multiplex PCR; TCRdb's version includes in-frame clones alone and lacks a portion of them. The sample shows about 7,400 clones, around four fifths of them seen only once. The sample taken for sequencing was primary lung tumor tissue. These receptors came from a donor older than 35 with non-small cell lung cancer. The CDR3 runs from the conserved cysteine through the conserved F or W. The D gene is left open where the match is weak. Clone sizes are given selectively: once, few, many, or a class where the clone is expanded.

j_call | cdr3_length | v_call | d_call | clone_size | cdr3_aa | cdr3_nt
TRBJ1-2 | 17 | TRBV7-8 | NA | NA | CASSRYPYGGANYGYTF | TGTGCCAGCAGCAGATATCCGTACGGGGGGGCTAACTATGGCTACACCTTC
TRBJ2-3 | 17 | TRBV4-2 | TRBD1 | NA | CASSQSGGQGEADTQYF | TGTGCCAGCAGCCAAAGCGGGGGACAGGGGGAAGCGGATACGCAGTATTTT
TRBJ1-5 | 12 | TRBV10-2 | NA | NA | CASGDPNQPQHF | TGCGCCAGCGGAGACCCCAATCAGCCCCAGCATTTT
TRBJ2-2 | 18 | TRBV7-6 | TRBD2 | NA | CASSPVPLAGYNTGELFF | TGTGCCAGCAGCCCGGTCCCACTAGCGGGGTACAACACCGGGGAGCTGTTTTTT
TRBJ1-3 | 13 | TRBV12-3/TRBV12-4 | NA | NA | CASSLFGGNTIYF | TGTGCCAGCAGTTTATTTGGGGGAAACACCATATATTTT
TRBJ1-2 | 13 | TRBV7-8 | NA | few | CASSLESGYGYTF | TGTGCCAGCAGCTTAGAGTCGGGCTATGGCTACACCTTC
TRBJ2-1 | 13 | TRBV6-4 | NA | NA | CASSDLPYNEQFF | TGTGCCAGCAGTGACTTACCATACAATGAGCAGTTCTTC
TRBJ2-3 | 14 | TRBV5-4 | TRBD2 | NA | CASSSTSGGAERYF | TGTGCCAGCAGCTCGACTAGCGGGGGGGCAGAACGGTATTTT
TRBJ2-5 | 15 | TRBV19 | TRBD1 | NA | CASSRDRGVEETQYF | TGTGCCAGTAGTAGGGACAGGGGTGTTGAGGAGACCCAGTACTTC
TRBJ1-1 | 16 | TRBV28 | TRBD1 | NA | CASGVPQGARNTEAFF | TGTGCCAGCGGTGTCCCACAGGGGGCTCGGAACACTGAAGCTTTCTTT
TRBJ1-6 | 14 | TRBV30 | NA | NA | CAWTLAGGNSPLHF | TGTGCCTGGACTCTCGCCGGGGGTAATTCACCCCTCCACTTT
TRBJ1-6 | 14 | TRBV6-8 | NA | NA | CASSQGLVESPLHF | TGTGCCAGCAGTCAGGGACTGGTTGAGTCACCCCTCCACTTT
TRBJ1-1 | 14 | TRBV4-2 | NA | NA | CASSPGSGSTEAFF | TGTGCCAGCAGCCCCGGAAGCGGGAGCACTGAAGCTTTCTTT
TRBJ1-1 | 14 | TRBV11-2 | NA | NA | CASGNYGVNTEAFF | TGTGCCAGCGGAAACTATGGGGTGAACACTGAAGCTTTCTTT
TRBJ2-6 | 13 | TRBV18 | NA | NA | CASSPSGANVLTF | TGTGCCAGCTCACCAAGTGGGGCCAACGTCCTGACTTTC
TRBJ1-1 | 15 | TRBV6-5 | TRBD1 | NA | CASSKRDRPNTEAFF | TGTGCCAGCAGTAAAAGGGACAGACCGAACACTGAAGCTTTCTTT
TRBJ1-2 | 11 | TRBV7-9 | NA | NA | CASSLSDLYTF | TGTGCCAGCAGTTTATCGGACCTCTACACCTTC
TRBJ1-2 | 12 | TRBV10-3 | TRBD1 | NA | CAISGTGGGYTF | TGTGCCATCAGCGGGACAGGGGGCGGCTACACCTTC
TRBJ1-6 | 12 | TRBV18 | NA | once | CASSPPVSPLHF | TGTGCCAGCTCACCACCGGTTTCACCCCTCCACTTT
TRBJ1-5 | 17 | TRBV4-3 | TRBD1 | few | CASSQDSRGGSGQPQHF | TGCGCCAGCAGCCAGGATTCCAGGGGGGGATCGGGGCAGCCCCAGCATTTT
TRBJ1-4 | 14 | TRBV2 | NA | NA | CASSLRTVREKLFF | TGTGCCAGCAGCCTGCGGACAGTTCGGGAAAAACTGTTTTTT
TRBJ2-2 | 17 | TRBV4-3 | NA | NA | CASSHGAIRGATGELFF | TGCGCCAGCAGCCACGGTGCGATAAGGGGCGCCACCGGGGAGCTGTTTTTT
TRBJ1-3 | 16 | TRBV4-2 | NA | NA | CASSQAEGGQRNTIYF | TGTGCCAGCAGCCAAGCGGAAGGGGGACAAAGAAACACCATATATTTT
TRBJ1-4 | 15 | TRBV7-2 | NA | NA | CASSSDPGTGEKLFF | TGTGCCAGCAGCTCGGATCCAGGGACGGGAGAAAAACTGTTTTTT
TRBJ2-2 | 15 | TRBV10-3 | NA | NA | CAISTGNRNTGELFF | TGTGCCATCAGTACAGGGAACAGGAACACCGGGGAGCTGTTTTTT
TRBJ2-7 | 14 | TRBV3-1/TRBV3-2 | NA | NA | CASSQDSAGDEQYF | TGTGCCAGCAGCCAAGATTCGGCAGGGGACGAGCAGTACTTC
TRBJ1-1 | 11 | TRBV30 | NA | NA | CAWNRDTEAFF | TGTGCCTGGAATAGGGACACTGAAGCTTTCTTT
TRBJ2-5 | 14 | TRBV4-3 | TRBD1 | NA | CASSQAGQKETQYF | TGCGCCAGCAGCCAAGCGGGACAGAAAGAGACCCAGTACTTC
TRBJ2-3 | 16 | TRBV7-2 | TRBD2 | NA | CASSLGVAGGTDTQYF | TGTGCCAGCAGCTTAGGGGTAGCGGGGGGTACAGATACGCAGTATTTT
TRBJ2-7 | 14 | TRBV4-2 | NA | NA | CASSQGDTAYEQYF | TGTGCTAGCAGCCAAGGGGACACGGCCTACGAGCAGTACTTC
TRBJ1-4 | 15 | TRBV7-9 | NA | NA | CASSFESVLGEKLFF | TGTGCCAGCAGCTTCGAGAGCGTATTAGGGGAAAAACTGTTTTTT
TRBJ1-5 | 14 | TRBV28 | TRBD1 | once | CASRYTGEDQPQHF | TGTGCTAGCAGGTATACAGGGGAGGATCAGCCCCAGCATTTT
TRBJ2-1 | 14 | TRBV28 | TRBD1 | few | CASTETGSGNEQFF | TGTGCCAGCACTGAGACAGGGTCGGGCAATGAGCAGTTCTTC
TRBJ1-2 | 14 | TRBV5-4 | NA | NA | CASSLDEGRYGYTF | TGTGCCAGCAGCTTAGACGAGGGCCGCTATGGCTATACCTTC
TRBJ1-1 | 16 | TRBV19 | NA | once | CASSINRGASNTEAFF | TGTGCCAGTAGTATTAACCGTGGGGCTTCGAACACTGAAGCTTTCTTT
TRBJ1-1 | 14 | TRBV5-5 | NA | NA | CASSLEGLDTEAFF | TGTGCCAGCAGCTTGGAAGGATTAGACACTGAAGCTTTCTTT
TRBJ1-1 | 14 | TRBV13 | NA | once | CASSLGRANTEAFF | TGTGCCAGCAGCTTAGGGAGGGCGAACACTGAAGCTTTCTTT
TRBJ1-3 | 15 | TRBV5-6 | NA | NA | CASSFAYLGGNTIYF | TGTGCCAGCAGCTTTGCCTACTTAGGAGGAAACACCATATATTTT
TRBJ1-1 | 15 | TRBV6-5 | TRBD1 | NA | CASRRGGAANTEAFF | TGTGCCAGCAGAAGAGGGGGCGCGGCGAACACTGAAGCTTTCTTT
TRBJ1-1 | 12 | TRBV27 | NA | NA | CASSLERGSLVF | TGTGCCAGCAGTTTGGAGAGGGGGAGCCTAGTGTTT
TRBJ1-1 | 12 | TRBV28 | NA | once | CASNQRGTEAFF | TGTGCCAGCAACCAAAGGGGTACTGAAGCTTTCTTT
TRBJ1-1 | 13 | TRBV12-3/TRBV12-4 | NA | once | CASSRQGNTEAFF | TGTGCCAGCAGCCGGCAAGGGAACACTGAAGCTTTCTTT
TRBJ2-7 | 11 | TRBV19 | NA | NA | CASSIGYEQYF | TGTGCCAGTAGTATAGGCTACGAGCAGTACTTC
TRBJ1-4 | 13 | TRBV3-1/TRBV3-2 | NA | NA | CASSYRGGEKLFF | TGTGCCAGCAGCTATCGTGGCGGTGAAAAACTGTTTTTT
TRBJ1-2 | 13 | TRBV7-2 | NA | NA | CASSLSGSYGYTF | TGTGCCAGCAGCTTGTCGGGGAGCTATGGCTACACCTTC
TRBJ1-1 | 16 | TRBV21-1 | NA | NA | CASSKGWLRMNTEAFF | TGTGCCAGCAGCAAAGGTTGGCTCCGGATGAACACTGAAGCTTTCTTT
TRBJ2-3 | 14 | TRBV7-2 | NA | NA | CASSFRHYADTQYF | TGTGCCAGCAGCTTCCGTCACTACGCCGATACGCAGTATTTT
TRBJ1-2 | 16 | TRBV5-1 | NA | once | CASSWGSDAGYYGYTF | TGCGCCAGCAGCTGGGGATCGGATGCGGGATACTATGGTTACACCTTC
TRBJ1-1 | 13 | TRBV30 | NA | NA | CAWSRGRFTEAFF | TGTGCCTGGAGTCGCGGGAGGTTCACTGAAGCTTTCTTT
TRBJ1-2 | 17 | TRBV19 | TRBD1 | NA | CASSIGTRPGQGRGYTF | TGTGCCAGTAGTATAGGGACCCGGCCTGGACAGGGGAGAGGCTACACCTTC
TRBJ1-6 | 12 | TRBV7-2 | NA | NA | CASSRQNSPLHF | TGTGCCAGCAGCCGACAGAATTCACCCCTCCACTTT
TRBJ1-2 | 13 | TRBV10-3 | TRBD1 | once | CAIGVQGVHGYTF | TGTGCCATCGGCGTACAGGGGGTTCATGGCTACACCTTC
TRBJ2-7 | 11 | TRBV29-1 | NA | NA | CSVVISYEQYF | TGCAGCGTTGTCATCTCCTACGAGCAGTACTTC
TRBJ2-7 | 14 | TRBV4-2 | NA | NA | CASSQGDTAYEQYF | TGTGCCAGCAGCCAAGGGGACACGGCCTACGAGCAGTACTTC
TRBJ2-5 | 13 | TRBV9 | NA | NA | CASSPVREGTQYF | TGTGCCAGCAGCCCGGTACGAGAGGGGACCCAGTACTTC